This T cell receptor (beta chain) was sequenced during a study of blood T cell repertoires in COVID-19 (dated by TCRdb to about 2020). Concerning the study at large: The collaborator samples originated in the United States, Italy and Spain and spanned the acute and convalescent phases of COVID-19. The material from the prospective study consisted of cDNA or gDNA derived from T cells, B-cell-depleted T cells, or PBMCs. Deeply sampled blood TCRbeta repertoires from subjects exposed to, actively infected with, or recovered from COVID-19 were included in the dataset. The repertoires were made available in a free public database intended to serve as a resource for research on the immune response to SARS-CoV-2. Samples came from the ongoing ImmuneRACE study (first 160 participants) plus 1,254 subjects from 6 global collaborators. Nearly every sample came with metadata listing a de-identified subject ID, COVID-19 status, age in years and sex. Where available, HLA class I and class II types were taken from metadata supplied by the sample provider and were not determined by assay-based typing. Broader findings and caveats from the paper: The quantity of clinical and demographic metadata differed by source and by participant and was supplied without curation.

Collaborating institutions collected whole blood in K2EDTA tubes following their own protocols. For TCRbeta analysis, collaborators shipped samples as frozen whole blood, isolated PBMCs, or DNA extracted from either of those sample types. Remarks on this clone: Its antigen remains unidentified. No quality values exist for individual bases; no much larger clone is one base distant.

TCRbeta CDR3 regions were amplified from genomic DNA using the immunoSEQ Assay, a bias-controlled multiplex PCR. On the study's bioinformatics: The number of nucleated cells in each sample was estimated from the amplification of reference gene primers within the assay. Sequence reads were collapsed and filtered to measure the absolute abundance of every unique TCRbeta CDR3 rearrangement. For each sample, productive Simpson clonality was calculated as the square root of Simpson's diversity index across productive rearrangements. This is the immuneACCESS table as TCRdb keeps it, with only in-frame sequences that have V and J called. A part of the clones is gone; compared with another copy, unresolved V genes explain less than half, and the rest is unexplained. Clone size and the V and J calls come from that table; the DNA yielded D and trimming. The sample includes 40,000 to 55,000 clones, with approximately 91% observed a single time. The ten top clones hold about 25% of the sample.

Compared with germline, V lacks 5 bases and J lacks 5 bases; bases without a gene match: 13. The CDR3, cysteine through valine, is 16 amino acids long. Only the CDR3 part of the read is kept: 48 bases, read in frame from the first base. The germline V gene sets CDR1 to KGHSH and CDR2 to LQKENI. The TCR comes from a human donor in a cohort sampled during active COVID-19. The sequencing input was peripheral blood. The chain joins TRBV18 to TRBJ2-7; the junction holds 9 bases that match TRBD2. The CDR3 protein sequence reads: CASSLYSGSNRDEQYV. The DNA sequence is TGTGCCAGCTCATTATATAGCGGGAGCAATCGGGACGAGCAGTACGTC.